The subject of this entry is one TCR beta chain. Its antigen is unidentified. This sample was taken from a study of OX40 agonist ivuxolimab in advanced cancers. Background on the study: Of mixed ages from about 23 to 79 and averaging around 60 years, the group was over 80% male.

Findings and caveats of the study: Relative to CD4+, CD8+ T cells held more expanded clones on average. Among patients with partial responses at 0.1-3.0 mg/kg, clonal expansion was among the lowest. Expanded peripheral T cell antigen specificity was not determined.

Produced via immunoSEQ multiplex PCR; TCRdb's table is partial and in-frame only. Of tens of thousands of clones in the sample, 70% to 90% were seen once. The V gene lost 7 bases and the J gene lost 2 bases, with 13 bases spanning the gap. CDR3 length: 13 amino acids. Germline-derived CDR1 and CDR2 are SQVTM and ANQGSEA. This specimen consisted of CD4+ or CD8+ T cells sorted from blood, obtained in a trial of the OX40 agonist ivuxolimab. The receptor's source is an adult with an advanced solid tumor such as melanoma, head and neck, liver or kidney cancer. The rearrangement joins TRBV29-1 to TRBJ2-3, with D possibly being TRBD1 (6 bases). The CDR3 spells CSAAGQYTDTQYF. The CDR3 DNA sequence: TGCAGCGCTGCTGGACAGTACACAGATACGCAGTATTTT.